Shown below are 11 T cell receptor beta chains from a single sample sequenced in a study of blood T cell repertoires in COVID-19. Method: immunoSEQ multiplex PCR; TCRdb's copy keeps in-frame clones and lacks some. Of under 110,000 clones listed, around 80% are singletons. Sequencing was performed on peripheral blood. These TCRs come from a woman in her sixties or seventies with acute or convalescent COVID-19.

CDR3 in amino acids: CASSLRTVGLDEQYF. CDR3 in DNA: TGTGCCAGCAGTCTGCGGACAGTGGGTTTGGACGAGCAGTACTTC. The chain links TRBV28 to TRBJ2-7, with a weak D call TRBD1 (6 bases). CDR1 and CDR2 (germline): MDHEN, SYDVKM. The CDR3 loop spans 15 amino acids. Trimming cost V 5 bases and J 5 bases, with 19 bases left between them. Together with reference TRBV28 and TRBJ2-7, the CDR3 gives the full variable domain: DVKVTQSSRYLVKRTGEKVFLECVQDMDHENMFWYRQDPGLGLRLIYFSYDVKMKEKGDIPEGYSVSREKKERFSLILESASTNQTSMYLCASSLRTVGLDEQYFGPGTRLTVT.

The chain carries TRBV2 and TRBJ2-7, with D possibly matching TRBD1 (6 bases). Germline V CDR1 and CDR2: SNHLY, FYNNEI. The CDR3 runs 16 residues. V was trimmed by 7 bases and J by 2 bases, leaving 21 bases between them. CDR3 loop: CASNPRQGLGTYEQYF. The DNA of the CDR3 is TGTGCCAGCAATCCTCGGCAGGGGCTGGGCACCTACGAGCAGTACTTC.

The J gene is TRBJ2-5, the V gene TRBV29-1; maybe TRBD2 (6 bases). The CDR3 consists of 11 residues. The V end was cut by 2 bases, the J end by 5 bases, with 6 bases between. Looked up from germline, CDR1 is SQVTM and CDR2 is ANQGSEA. The CDR3 region is CSVESGETQYF. The CDR3 nucleotides read TGCAGCGTTGAAAGCGGGGAGACCCAGTACTTC.

The chain is built from TRBV5-1 and TRBJ2-1; the match to TRBD2 covers 9 bases. Germline lookup yields CDR1 SGHRS and CDR2 YFSETQ. Trimming took 0 bases from V and 9 from J; bases not matched to a gene: 7. CDR3 length: 15 amino acids. This CDR3 is CASSLEASGESEQFF. CDR3 DNA sequence: TGCGCCAGCAGCTTGGAGGCTAGCGGGGAAAGTGAGCAGTTCTTC.

The chain is built from TRBV6-5 and TRBJ1-2, with 10 positions matching TRBD1. The CDR3 has 14 amino acids. The J segment lost 6 bases and the V segment lost 6 bases, leaving 7 bases of the junction unmatched. Germline loops: CDR1 MNHEY, CDR2 SVGAGI. CDR3 in amino acids: CASSQGQGNDGYTF. The CDR3 coding sequence is TGTGCCAGCAGCCAGGGACAGGGGAACGATGGCTACACCTTC.

The chain recombines TRBV14 with TRBJ2-1; TRBD2 agrees at 11 bases. Germline V gives CDR1 SGHDN, CDR2 FVKESK. V lost 4 bases and J lost 12; bases outside the gene matches: 8. The CDR3 is 14 residues long. CDR3 in amino acids: CASSPGLAVSGQFF. The CDR3 DNA reads as TGTGCCAGCAGCCCGGGACTAGCGGTTAGCGGGCAGTTCTTC.

The genes are TRBV3-1 (or the pseudogene TRBV3-2) and TRBJ2-2, with 7 nucleotides matching TRBD2. The trim removed 1 base at V and 2 bases at J, leaving 7 bases unmatched. Looked up from germline, CDR1 is LGHDT and CDR2 is YNNKEL (reference sequence). This CDR3 has 17 residues. CDR3 region: CASSQGFGGGNTGELFF. CDR3 nucleotides: TGTGCCAGCAGCCAAGGGTTCGGCGGGGGAAACACCGGGGAGCTGTTTTTT.

V usage is TRBV20-1 and J usage is TRBJ2-7, with 7 nucleotides matching TRBD2. V was clipped by 3 bases and J by 0 bases; unmatched bases: 2. Germline-derived CDR1 and CDR2 are DFQATT and SNEGSKA (reference sequence). The CDR3 is 13 amino acids. CDR3 DNA sequence: TGCAGTGCTAGTGCGGGGGACTCCTACGAGCAGTACTTC. It specifies CSASAGDSYEQYF.

This clone was seen a single time. This chain connects TRBV5-6 to TRBJ1-4; TRBD1 matches 7 bases. Germline assignment: CDR1 SGHDT and CDR2 YYEEEE. The junction had 8 bases not matched to a gene; V was cut back by 3 bases and J by 0 bases. The CDR3 totals 17 residues. DNA for the CDR3: TGTGCCAGCAGCTCGCCCGGGACAGCTGCAACTAATGAAAAACTGTTTTTT. Residues: CASSSPGTAATNEKLFF.

The chain uses TRBV5-1 and TRBJ2-1, with D uncertain. The CDR3 spans 14 residues. Trimming shortened V by 2 bases and J by 1 base, and 7 bases separated the two germline ends. Looked up from germline, CDR1 is SGHRS and CDR2 is YFSETQ. CDR3 sequence: CASSLALSYNEQFF. As DNA, the CDR3 is TGCGCCAGCAGCTTAGCATTATCCTACAATGAGCAGTTCTTC. The complete variable domain, with remaining parts taken from reference TRBV5-1 and TRBJ2-1, reads KAGVTQTPRYLIKTRGQQVTLSCSPISGHRSVSWYQQTPGQGLQFLFEYFSETQRNKGNFPGRFSGRQFSNSRSEMNVSTLELGDSALYLCASSLALSYNEQFFGPGTRLTVL.

Here the CDR3 DNA reads TGTGCCAGTAGTATAGGCACTAGCGGGGGGAGGGGAGAGCAGTTCTTC. Encoded protein: CASSIGTSGGRGEQFF. This chain links TRBV19 with TRBJ2-1, with 12 bases fitting TRBD2. This CDR3 region has 16 residues. V shed 1 base, J shed 10 bases, and the junction held 8 bases outside the gene matches. CDR1 and CDR2 (germline): LNHDA, SQIVND (reference sequence).